One sample yielded the 25 T cell receptor beta chains listed below, sequenced in a study of cytomegalovirus exposure and HLA in healthy donors. 13 Jbeta primers and 60 Vbeta primers were used for the PCR. Data came from immunoSEQ multiplex PCR; TCRdb stores just in-frame clones and leaves some out. The table includes 35,000 to 45,000 clones, about 60% detected once. The sequenced sample was PBMCs. The receptor source for this set is a man in his 60s in good health and CMV-seropositive.

The chain uses TRBV7-9 and TRBJ2-3, with D tentatively TRBD2 (5 bases). CDR3 size: 14 residues. V gave up 5 bases and J gave up 4 bases, with 13 bases separating them. Germline-derived CDR1 and CDR2 are SEHNR and FQNEAQ (reference sequence). The CDR3 loop is CASSPRGMADTQYF. For the CDR3, the DNA is TGTGCCAGCAGCCCACGGGGTATGGCAGATACGCAGTATTTT.

The gene calls are TRBV6-1 and TRBJ1-2; the match to TRBD1 covers 7 bases. This CDR3 contains 15 residues. Germline-derived CDR1 and CDR2 are MNHNS and SASEGT. V lost 3 bases and J lost 2; bases outside the gene matches: 6. The CDR3 here is CASSELTGPNYGYTF. The CDR3, as DNA: TGTGCCAGCAGTGAGCTGACAGGGCCGAACTATGGCTACACCTTC.

The chain couples TRBV10-3 to TRBJ2-6; possible D gene TRBD2, 6 bases. Germline values: CDR1 ENHRY, CDR2 SYGVKD. CDR3 length: 16 amino acids. The V gene lost 3 bases and the J gene lost 3 bases, with 12 bases spanning the gap. CDR3 in DNA: TGTGCCATCAGTGAAGAGAGGGGAGGTGGGGCCAACGTCCTGACTTTC. Residues: CAISEERGGGANVLTF.

There are a few counts of this clone. The CDR3 loop reads CASSFSGGRETQYF. The CDR3 region has the DNA TGTGCCAGCAGCTTCAGCGGGGGGCGAGAGACCCAGTACTTC. The gene calls are TRBV11-2 and TRBJ2-5, with TRBD2 matching over 9 bases. Germline values: CDR1 SGHAT, CDR2 FQNNGV. After removal of 3 bases from V and 4 bases from J, the junction contained 3 bases not matched to a gene. This CDR3 comprises 14 residues.

Only a few counts were recorded for this clone. V and J are TRBV5-1 and TRBJ2-7, with 9 bases fitting TRBD1. The CDR3 spans 16 residues. Unmatched junction bases numbered 8, after V lost 4 bases and J lost 0 bases. CDR1 and CDR2 from the germline V gene are SGHRS and YFSETQ. CDR3 coding DNA: TGCGCCAGCAGCACGACAGGGGGAACCTTCTCCTACGAGCAGTACTTC. This translates into CASSTTGGTFSYEQYF.

The rearrangement uses TRBV2 and TRBJ1-3; 7 positions match TRBD1. J lost 4 bases, V lost 6 bases, and 0 bases had no gene match. CDR1 and CDR2 from the germline V gene are SNHLY and FYNNEI. The CDR3 has 12 residues. The CDR3 DNA reads as TGTGCCAGCAGGACAGGGGGAAACACCATATATTTT. Protein product: CASRTGGNTIYF.

This clone was seen a few times. This sequence joins TRBV10-3 and TRBJ1-1; TRBD1 matches 8 bases. The trim removed 2 bases at V and 10 bases at J, leaving 9 bases unmatched. Germline assignment: CDR1 ENHRY and CDR2 SYGVKD. The CDR3 has 14 residues. The CDR3 coding sequence is TGTGCCATCAGTGAGCCGGACAGGGCGGACGGAGCTTTCTTT. Its translation is CAISEPDRADGAFF.

This clone was seen a few times. The CDR3 region is CASSSPIRDSNYGYTF. The CDR3 DNA follows: TGTGCCAGCAGTTCCCCCATCAGGGACAGTAACTATGGCTACACCTTC. The chain links TRBV28 to TRBJ1-2, with 7 bases matching TRBD1. This CDR3 spans 16 amino acids. Germline V gene sequence: CDR1 MDHEN, CDR2 SYDVKM. V lost 4 bases to trimming and J lost 1 base; unmatched junction nucleotides: 9.

The chain uses TRBV6-5 and TRBJ2-3, with D perhaps TRBD2 (6 bases). Trimming left V 7 bases short and J 3 bases short, with 17 bases between. CDR1 and CDR2 from the germline V gene are MNHEY and SVGAGI. This CDR3 comprises 15 residues. The CDR3 spells CASKNPGAPTDTQYF. The CDR3 nucleotides are TGTGCCAGCAAAAACCCGGGAGCGCCAACAGATACGCAGTATTTT.

This clone was counted only a few times. The V call is TRBV28, the J call TRBJ1-1, with TRBD1 matching over 8 bases. V gave up 6 bases and J gave up 7 bases; unmatched junction bases: 1. The CDR3 extends over 11 amino acids. Germline V gene data show CDR1 as MDHEN and CDR2 as SYDVKM. For the CDR3, the DNA is TGTGCCAGCAGAACAGGGGGTGAAGCTTTCTTT. Protein: CASRTGGEAFF.

The chain has TRBV11-3 and TRBJ2-5; TRBD2 agrees at 7 bases. The DNA end is a closer match to TRBJ2-7, so the J assignment may be wrong. This CDR3 has 16 amino acids. Germline V gives CDR1 SGHNT, CDR2 YENEEA. The CDR3 region is CASSLEQRGQSYEQYF. CDR3 sequence (DNA): TGTGCCAGCAGCTTAGAGCAGCGGGGTCAATCCTACGAGCAGTACTTC.

The J gene is TRBJ2-5, the V gene TRBV12-5, with 10 bases aligning to TRBD2. J lost 2 bases, V lost 8 bases, and 8 bases had no gene match. The germline V gene encodes CDR1 LGHNT and CDR2 FRNRAP. The CDR3 spans 15 residues. CDR3 sequence: CASTRLAGAQETQYF. CDR3 sequence (DNA): TGTGCTAGTACCCGGCTAGCGGGAGCTCAAGAGACCCAGTACTTC.

This sequence joins TRBV6-5 and TRBJ2-2, with 7 bases lining up with TRBD2. After removal of 2 bases from V and 0 bases from J, the junction contained 3 bases not matched to a gene. CDR3 length: 16 amino acids. Germline CDR1 reads MNHEY; CDR2 reads SVGAGI. The CDR3 spells CASSYTGTTNTGELFF. CDR3 bases: TGTGCCAGCAGTTACACCGGGACTACGAACACCGGGGAGCTGTTTTTT.

The sample holds one count of this clone. This chain links TRBV28 with TRBJ2-3; 7 bases are a match to TRBD2. CDR1 is MDHEN, CDR2 SYDVKM, per germline. The V and J ends lost 5 bases and 3 bases, in that order; junction bases with no gene match: 17. This CDR3 has 18 amino acids. The CDR3 DNA is TGTGCCAGCAGTCCACTCCCCAAACTAGCGAGGAGTACAGATACGCAGTATTTT. The encoded protein is CASSPLPKLARSTDTQYF.

The chain has TRBV27 and TRBJ1-4, with no clear D. The germline gives CDR1 MNHEY, CDR2 SMNVEV (reference sequence). Trimming left V 6 bases short and J 7 bases short, with 12 bases between. CDR3 length equals 13 residues. The DNA of the CDR3 is TGTGCCAGCAGCCCCCAGAGGCGTGAAAAACTGTTTTTT. Translation: CASSPQRREKLFF.

This clone was counted a few times. The chain recombines TRBV11-2 with TRBJ2-1, with 8 bases matching TRBD2. The CDR3 loop spans 15 amino acids. Germline assignment: CDR1 SGHAT and CDR2 FQNNGV. V dropped 4 bases and J dropped 9; count of bases not matched to a gene: 11. The CDR3 nucleotides are TGTGCCAGCAGCTCGAATTTAGCGGGACTGGCTGAGCAGTTCTTC. It translates to CASSSNLAGLAEQFF.

The chain recombines TRBV6-1 with TRBJ2-2; D remains unclear. Trimming shortened V by 4 bases and J by 0 bases, and 9 bases separated the two germline ends. This CDR3 region has 15 residues. Germline lookup yields CDR1 MNHNS and CDR2 SASEGT. DNA of the CDR3: TGTGCCAGCAGTGTCGGCGGAGCGAACACCGGGGAGCTGTTTTTT. It encodes CASSVGGANTGELFF.

The rearrangement joins TRBV30 to TRBJ1-4; 8 bases map to TRBD1. The V gene's germline CDR1 is GTSNPN and CDR2 SVGIG (reference sequence). V shed 4 bases and J 8 bases; nucleotides not matched to a gene: 9. The CDR3 loop spans 14 amino acids. As DNA, the CDR3 is TGTGCCTGGACCGCGGACAGGGTTGGCGAAAAACTGTTTTTT. Its protein is CAWTADRVGEKLFF.

The chain employs TRBV7-6 and TRBJ2-2, with a weak D call TRBD1 (5 bases). This CDR3 spans 13 amino acids. CDR1 SGHVS and CDR2 FNYEAQ come from the germline V gene. V dropped 5 bases and J dropped 6 bases, with 10 bases sitting between them. The CDR3 reads CASSQTGSGELFF. The CDR3 nucleotides read TGTGCCAGCAGCCAAACAGGCTCCGGGGAGCTGTTTTTT.

This clone was seen once. The chain combines TRBV4-2 with TRBJ1-1, with TRBD1 matching over 7 bases. The CDR3 extends over 14 amino acids. Germline V lookup: CDR1 LGHNA, CDR2 YNFKEQ. The V and J ends lost 4 bases and 1 base, in that order; junction bases with no gene match: 3. The DNA for the CDR3 is TGTGCCAGCAGCCTCCACAGGGGGAACACTGAAGCTTTCTTT. Translated: CASSLHRGNTEAFF.

The rearrangement joins TRBV5-6 to TRBJ2-2; maybe TRBD1 (5 bases). CDR3 length: 15 amino acids. The germline V and J ends were trimmed by 3 bases and 6 bases, with 15 bases remaining between them. Germline V gives CDR1 SGHDT, CDR2 YYEEEE. The DNA of the CDR3 is TGTGCCAGCAGCTCAGGGTCAAACCTCGCCGGGGAGCTGTTTTTT. The encoded protein is CASSSGSNLAGELFF.

The V call is TRBV2, the J call TRBJ2-7; D possibly corresponds to TRBD1 (6 bases). Germline CDR1 SNHLY, CDR2 FYNNEI. With 6 bases removed from V and 3 bases from J, the gap between germline ends came to 9 bases. The CDR3 extends over 12 amino acids. CDR3 nucleotide sequence: TGTGCCAGCAGAGTACAGGGCTACGAGCAGTACTTC. This gives the protein CASRVQGYEQYF.

The genes are TRBV9 and TRBJ2-2, with no clear D. This CDR3 has 12 residues. Germline assignment: CDR1 SGDLS and CDR2 YYNGEE. The V end lost 0 bases, the J end lost 8 bases, and 5 bases lay between the germline ends. Here the CDR3 DNA reads TGTGCCAGCAGCGTAGATATTGGGGAGCTGTTTTTT. Translating gives CASSVDIGELFF.

The chain uses TRBV5-4 and TRBJ1-2; the match to TRBD1 covers 7 bases. In germline, CDR1 is SGHNT, CDR2 YYREEE (reference sequence). The V gene end was trimmed by 6 bases and the J gene end by 0 bases; junction bases not matched to a gene: 8. This CDR3 has 15 residues. CDR3 sequence reads: CASTYLDRPNYGYTF. CDR3 coding DNA: TGTGCCAGCACCTATCTGGACAGGCCTAACTATGGCTACACCTTC.

The V gene is TRBV11-2, the J gene TRBJ2-3; D is undetermined. CDR3 length: 13 residues. Per germline, CDR1 SGHAT and CDR2 FQNNGV. Trimming stripped 6 bases from V and 6 bases from J, with 13 bases between. The CDR3 reads CASSQNSGDTQYF. The CDR3 DNA sequence: TGTGCCAGCAGTCAGAACTCCGGGGATACGCAGTATTTT. The variable domain in full, with the rest retrieved from reference TRBV11-2 and TRBJ2-3, is EAGVAQSPRYKIIEKRQSVAFWCNPISGHATLYWYQQILGQGPKLLIQFQNNGVVDDSQLPKDRFSAERLKGVDSTLKIQPAKLEDSAVYLCASSQNSGDTQYFGPGTRLTVL.